One sample yielded the 4 T cell receptor beta chains listed below, sequenced in a study of human T cells and chemical hapten exposure. TCRdb re-analysed the RACE reads in MiXCR, keeping a single row per CDR3 protein. The sample consists of about 200,000 distinct CDR3 sequences, 20% to 25% of them appearing once. Time point described: patch test 3, about 24 weeks after DPC sensitization. Noted treatment: therapeutic diphenylcyclopropenone sensitization with weekly scalp DPC. Source: whole blood, taken in connection with sensitization to the hapten diphenylcyclopropenone (DPC). The receptors were sampled from a woman in her forties with alopecia areata. Some clones in this sample may be carry-over from other donors' samples.

This chain connects TRBV7-9 to TRBJ2-5; TRBD2 matches 10 bases. V dropped 3 bases and J dropped 4; count of bases not matched to a gene: 8. There are 16 residues in the CDR3. Germline loops: CDR1 SEHNR, CDR2 FQNEAQ (reference sequence). The CDR3 region is CASSFPSGRGGETQYF. CDR3 DNA: TGTGCCAGCAGCTTCCCTAGCGGGAGAGGTGGAGAGACCCAGTACTTC.

The V gene is TRBV6-5, the J gene TRBJ2-1, with TRBD2 matching over 10 bases. The CDR3 consists of 16 residues. V lost 7 bases, J lost 4 bases, and 10 bases stayed unmatched. The V gene's germline CDR1 is MNHEY and CDR2 SVGAGI. CDR3 sequence: CASNQAGGPHYNEQFF. CDR3 DNA: TGTGCCAGCAATCAAGCGGGAGGGCCCCATTACAATGAGCAGTTCTTC.

This clonotype was counted ten times or more. V and J are TRBV7-2 and TRBJ2-3; tentative D call: TRBD1 (5 bases). This CDR3 has 14 amino acids. Per germline, CDR1 SGHTA and CDR2 FQGNSA. V lost 1 base, J lost 6 bases, and 11 bases lay in between. The CDR3, as DNA: TGTGCCAGCAGCTTAGGGGTAGGGGTGGATACGCAGTATTTT. Amino acid sequence: CASSLGVGVDTQYF.

This clonotype has a handful of counts. This chain joins TRBV5-1 and TRBJ1-2; D is unclear. The CDR3 length is 14 residues. The V end lost 6 bases, the J end lost 1 base, and 13 bases lay between the germline ends. Germline V gives CDR1 SGHRS, CDR2 YFSETQ. CDR3 coding DNA: TGCGCCAGCAACTCCGACCCAGATAACTATGGCTACACCTTC. This encodes CASNSDPDNYGYTF. The full variable domain, rest sourced from reference TRBV5-1 and TRBJ1-2, is KAGVTQTPRYLIKTRGQQVTLSCSPISGHRSVSWYQQTPGQGLQFLFEYFSETQRNKGNFPGRFSGRQFSNSRSEMNVSTLELGDSALYLCASNSDPDNYGYTFGSGTRLTVV.